This T cell receptor beta chain was profiled in a study of blood T cell repertoires in COVID-19. Profiled with immunoSEQ multiplex PCR; TCRdb holds only in-frame clones, not every one. The sample holds about 150,000 clones, 85% to 90% seen once. A remark on this clone: One end of the junction is discordant with germline, which a read error may explain.

Germline-derived CDR1 and CDR2 are SGHAT and FQNNGV. The CDR3 covers 15 residues. The source material was peripheral blood. The sequence was collected from a woman in her forties with acute or convalescent COVID-19. The rearrangement links TRBV11-2 to TRBJ2-1; 10 bases match TRBD2. CDR3 in amino acids: CASRLAGGYYNEQFF. The CDR3 DNA reads as TGTGCCAGCAGGTTAGCGGGAGGTTACTACAATGAGCAGTTCTTC.